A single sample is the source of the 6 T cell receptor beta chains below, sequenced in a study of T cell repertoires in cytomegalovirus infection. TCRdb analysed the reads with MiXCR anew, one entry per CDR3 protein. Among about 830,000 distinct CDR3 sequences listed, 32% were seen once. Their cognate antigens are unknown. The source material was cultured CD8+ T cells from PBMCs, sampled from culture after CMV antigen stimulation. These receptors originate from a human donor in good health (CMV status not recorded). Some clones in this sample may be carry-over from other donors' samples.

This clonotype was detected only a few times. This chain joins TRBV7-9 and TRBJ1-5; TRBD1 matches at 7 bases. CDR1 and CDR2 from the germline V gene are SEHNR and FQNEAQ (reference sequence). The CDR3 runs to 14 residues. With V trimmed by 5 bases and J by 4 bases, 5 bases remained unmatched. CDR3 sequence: CASSRTGTNQPQHF. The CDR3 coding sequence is TGTGCCAGCAGCCGGACAGGTACTAATCAGCCCCAGCATTTT. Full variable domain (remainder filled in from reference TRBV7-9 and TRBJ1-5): DTGVSQNPRHKITKRGQNVTFRCDPISEHNRLYWYRQTLGQGPEFLTYFQNEAQLEKSRLLSDRFSAERPKGSFSTLEIQRTEQGDSAMYLCASSRTGTNQPQHFGDGTRLSIL.

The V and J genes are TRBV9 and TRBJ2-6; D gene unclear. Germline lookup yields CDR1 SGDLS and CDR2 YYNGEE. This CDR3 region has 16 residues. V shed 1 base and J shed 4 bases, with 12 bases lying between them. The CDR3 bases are TGTGCCAGCAGCGTACGGGCCTCCGCGGGGGCCAACGTCCTGACTTTC. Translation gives CASSVRASAGANVLTF.

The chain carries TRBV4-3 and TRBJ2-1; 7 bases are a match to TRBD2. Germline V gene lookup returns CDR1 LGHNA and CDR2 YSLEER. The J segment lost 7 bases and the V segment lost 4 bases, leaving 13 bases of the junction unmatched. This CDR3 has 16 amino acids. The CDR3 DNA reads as TGCGCCAGCAGCCCCAGGGAGGGTTCGGGGCGGAATGAGCAGTTCTTC. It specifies CASSPREGSGRNEQFF.

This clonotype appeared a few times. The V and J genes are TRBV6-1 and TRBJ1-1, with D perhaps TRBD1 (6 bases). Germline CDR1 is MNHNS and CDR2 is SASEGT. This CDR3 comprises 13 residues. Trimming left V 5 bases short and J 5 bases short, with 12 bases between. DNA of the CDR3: TGTGCCAGCAGTACCGGGACAAAAACTGAAGCTTTCTTT. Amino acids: CASSTGTKTEAFF.

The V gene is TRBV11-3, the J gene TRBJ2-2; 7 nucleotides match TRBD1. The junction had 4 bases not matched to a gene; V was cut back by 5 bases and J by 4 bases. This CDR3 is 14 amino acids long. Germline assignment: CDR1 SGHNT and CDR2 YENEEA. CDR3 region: CASSRNRGTGELFF. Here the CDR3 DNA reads TGTGCCAGCAGCCGTAACAGGGGCACCGGGGAGCTGTTTTTT.

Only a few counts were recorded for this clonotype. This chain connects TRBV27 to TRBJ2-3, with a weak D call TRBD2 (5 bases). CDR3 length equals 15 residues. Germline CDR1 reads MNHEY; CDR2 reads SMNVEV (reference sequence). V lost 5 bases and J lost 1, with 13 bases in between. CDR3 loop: CASSSVEEGTDTQYF. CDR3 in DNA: TGTGCCAGCAGTAGTGTGGAGGAGGGCACAGATACGCAGTATTTT.